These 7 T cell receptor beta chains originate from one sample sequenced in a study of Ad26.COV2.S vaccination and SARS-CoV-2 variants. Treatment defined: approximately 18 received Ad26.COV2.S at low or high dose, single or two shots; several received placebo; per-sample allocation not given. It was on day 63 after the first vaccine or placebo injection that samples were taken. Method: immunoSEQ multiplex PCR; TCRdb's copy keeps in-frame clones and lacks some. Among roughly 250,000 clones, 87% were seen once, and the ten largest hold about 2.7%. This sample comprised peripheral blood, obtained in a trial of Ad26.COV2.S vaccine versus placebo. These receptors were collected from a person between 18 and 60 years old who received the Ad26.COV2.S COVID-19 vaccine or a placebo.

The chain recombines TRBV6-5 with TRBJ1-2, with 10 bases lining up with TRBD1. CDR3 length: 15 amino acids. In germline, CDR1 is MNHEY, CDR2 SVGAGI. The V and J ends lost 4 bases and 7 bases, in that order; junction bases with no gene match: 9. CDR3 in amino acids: CASSSLGQGVGGYTF. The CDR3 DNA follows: TGTGCCAGCAGTTCATTAGGACAGGGGGTCGGTGGCTACACCTTC.

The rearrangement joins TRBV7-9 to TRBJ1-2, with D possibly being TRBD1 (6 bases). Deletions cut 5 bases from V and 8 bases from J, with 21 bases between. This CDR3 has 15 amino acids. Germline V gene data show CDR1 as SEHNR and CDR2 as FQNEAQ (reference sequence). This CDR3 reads CASSTRGRTGLGYTF. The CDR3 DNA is TGTGCCAGCAGCACCCGGGGCCGAACAGGGCTGGGCTACACCTTC. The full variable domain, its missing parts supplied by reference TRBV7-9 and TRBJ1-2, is DTGVSQNPRHKITKRGQNVTFRCDPISEHNRLYWYRQTLGQGPEFLTYFQNEAQLEKSRLLSDRFSAERPKGSFSTLEIQRTEQGDSAMYLCASSTRGRTGLGYTFGSGTRLTVV.

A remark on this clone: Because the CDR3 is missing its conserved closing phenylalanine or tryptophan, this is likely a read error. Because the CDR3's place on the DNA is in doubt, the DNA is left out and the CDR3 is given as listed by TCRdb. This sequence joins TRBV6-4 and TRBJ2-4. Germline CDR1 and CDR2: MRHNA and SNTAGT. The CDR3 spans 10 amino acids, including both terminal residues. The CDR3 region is CASSVLRDLY.

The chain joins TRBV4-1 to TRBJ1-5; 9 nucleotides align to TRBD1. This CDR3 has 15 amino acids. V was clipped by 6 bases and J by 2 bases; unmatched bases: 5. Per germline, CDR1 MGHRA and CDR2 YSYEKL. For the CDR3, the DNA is TGCGCCAGCAGAGAGACAGGGGGAGGCAATCAGCCCCAGCATTTT. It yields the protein CASRETGGGNQPQHF.

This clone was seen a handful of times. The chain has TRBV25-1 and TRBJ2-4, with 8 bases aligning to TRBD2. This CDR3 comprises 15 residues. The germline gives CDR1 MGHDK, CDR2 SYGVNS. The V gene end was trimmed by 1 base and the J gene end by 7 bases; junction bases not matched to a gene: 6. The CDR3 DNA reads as TGTGCCAGCAGTGAATCCTTAGCGGGGAAGAACATTCAGTACTTC. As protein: CASSESLAGKNIQYF.

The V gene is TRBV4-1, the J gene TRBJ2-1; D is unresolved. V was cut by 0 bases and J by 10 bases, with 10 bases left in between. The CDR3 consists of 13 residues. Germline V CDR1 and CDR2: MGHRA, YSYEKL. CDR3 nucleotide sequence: TGCGCCAGCAGCCAAGAGTGGAGCCCCGAGCAGTTCTTC. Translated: CASSQEWSPEQFF.

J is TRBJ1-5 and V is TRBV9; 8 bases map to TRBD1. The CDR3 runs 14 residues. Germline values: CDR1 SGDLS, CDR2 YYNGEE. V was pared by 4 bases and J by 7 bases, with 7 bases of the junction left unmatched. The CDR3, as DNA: TGTGCCAGCAGCCCAGGGGGCGCGGGACAGCCCCAGCATTTT. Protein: CASSPGGAGQPQHF.